The 14 T cell receptor beta chains in this list originate from one sample, sequenced in a study of blood T cell repertoires in COVID-19. TCRdb keeps only in-frame clones here, not all; method: immunoSEQ multiplex PCR. The sample carries about 120,000 clones, around 78% recorded once. Sequenced input: peripheral blood. These receptors were obtained from a man between 65 and 85 years old with acute or convalescent COVID-19.

The chain is built from TRBV29-1 and TRBJ2-1, with D possibly matching TRBD1 (6 bases). The CDR3 covers 13 residues. V shed 3 bases and J shed 8 bases, with 14 bases lying between them. In germline, CDR1 is SQVTM, CDR2 ANQGSEA. This chain's CDR3 is CSVEPLRGHEQFF. In DNA, the CDR3 is TGCAGCGTTGAGCCACTCAGGGGTCATGAGCAGTTCTTC.

J is TRBJ1-4 and V is TRBV5-1, with TRBD1 matching over 9 bases. The CDR3 runs to 15 residues. Germline V CDR1 and CDR2: SGHRS, YFSETQ. The V and J ends lost 0 bases and 8 bases, in that order; junction bases with no gene match: 5. This CDR3 is CASSLEQGASEKLFF. DNA for the CDR3: TGCGCCAGCAGCTTGGAACAGGGGGCGTCAGAAAAACTGTTTTTT.

This clone occurred once. V is TRBV10-3 and J is TRBJ2-7, with D maybe TRBD2 (6 bases). The CDR3 is made up of 14 amino acids. V lost 3 bases to trimming and J lost 7 bases, with 16 bases between them. The germline CDR1 and CDR2 sequences are ENHRY and SYGVKD. CDR3 coding DNA: TGTGCCATCAGTGATGTGGGACTGACTATTGAGCAGTACTTC. It yields the protein CAISDVGLTIEQYF.

This chain connects TRBV5-1 to TRBJ2-1; a weak D match, TRBD2 (8 bases). V was trimmed by 3 bases and J by 2 bases, leaving 15 bases between them. The CDR3 runs to 16 residues. The germline gives CDR1 SGHRS, CDR2 YFSETQ. The DNA for the CDR3 is TGCGCCAGCAGCTCGGGAGGGACAGCCCCCTACAATGAGCAGTTCTTC. This sequence encodes CASSSGGTAPYNEQFF. Full variable domain (rest looked up from reference TRBV5-1 and TRBJ2-1): KAGVTQTPRYLIKTRGQQVTLSCSPISGHRSVSWYQQTPGQGLQFLFEYFSETQRNKGNFPGRFSGRQFSNSRSEMNVSTLELGDSALYLCASSSGGTAPYNEQFFGPGTRLTVL.

This clone was seen more than once but under ten times. The rearrangement uses TRBV6-5 and TRBJ1-5; 10 positions match TRBD1. This CDR3 has 14 residues. V gave up 6 bases and J gave up 6 bases; unmatched junction bases: 5. The V gene's germline CDR1 is MNHEY and CDR2 SVGAGI. The CDR3 nucleotides are TGTGCCAGCAGGCCATGGACAGGGGGTCAGCCCCAGCATTTT. As protein: CASRPWTGGQPQHF.

V is TRBV27 and J is TRBJ2-7; TRBD1 matches at 10 bases. Germline CDR1 and CDR2: MNHEY and SMNVEV (reference sequence). The CDR3 spans 14 residues. V was clipped by 8 bases and J by 3 bases; unmatched bases: 7. This CDR3 reads CASRSGTGVYEQYF. The CDR3, as DNA: TGTGCCAGCCGATCCGGGACAGGGGTCTACGAGCAGTACTTC.

V is TRBV29-1 and J is TRBJ1-3; D remains ambiguous. The CDR3 sequence is 14 residues long. V lost 7 bases, J lost 0 bases, and 13 bases lay in between. Germline values: CDR1 SQVTM, CDR2 ANQGSEA. The CDR3 nucleotides read TGCAGCGCCGAGGCAGTAAGCTCTGGAAACACCATATATTTT. Translating gives CSAEAVSSGNTIYF.

The DNA for the CDR3 is TGTGCCAGCAGCGTCCGCCGGGACAAAAATCAGCCCCAGCATTTT. This codes for CASSVRRDKNQPQHF. The genes are TRBV7-8 and TRBJ1-5; the D gene is possibly TRBD1 (6 bases). From germline, CDR1 is SGHVS and CDR2 FQNEAQ. Trimming took off 5 bases at V and 4 bases at J, with 15 bases between the two ends. This CDR3 has 15 residues.

CDR3 sequence reads: CASSFDRRSETQYF. Here the CDR3 DNA reads TGTGCCAGCAGTTTTGATCGCAGGTCGGAGACCCAGTACTTC. The chain couples TRBV2 to TRBJ2-5; D ambiguous. V lost 5 bases and J 5 bases, leaving 15 bases between the germline ends. Per the germline V gene, CDR1 is SNHLY and CDR2 is FYNNEI. This CDR3 has 14 amino acids.

This chain joins TRBV6-5 and TRBJ2-1, with 8 nucleotides matching TRBD2. The V segment lost 6 bases and the J segment 3 bases; nucleotides outside the gene matches: 7. This CDR3 is built from 15 residues. Germline values: CDR1 MNHEY, CDR2 SVGAGI. The CDR3, as DNA: TGTGCCAGCAGCCGCGGCGGGGGGCGCTACAATGAGCAGTTCTTC. Translating gives CASSRGGGRYNEQFF.

The chain recombines TRBV7-6 with TRBJ2-1; 11 bases map to TRBD1. CDR1 and CDR2 (germline): SGHVS, FNYEAQ. J gave up 8 bases and V 2 bases, and 5 bases lay outside the gene matches. The CDR3 runs 15 residues. In DNA form, the CDR3 reads TGTGCCAGCAGCTTAAGGGACAGGGGGAGCGATGAGCAGTTCTTC. Protein: CASSLRDRGSDEQFF.

V gene TRBV10-3 combines with J gene TRBJ2-1; 14 bases agree with TRBD2. The CDR3 is 16 residues long. With 6 bases clipped from V and 3 bases from J, the junction kept 4 bases outside the gene matches. Germline CDR1 is ENHRY and CDR2 is SYGVKD. The CDR3 nucleotides are TGTGCCATCAGGACCGGGACTAGCGGGGGCTACAATGAGCAGTTCTTC. Translated, it gives CAIRTGTSGGYNEQFF.

The gene calls are TRBV6-5 and TRBJ1-2; 12 nucleotides agree with TRBD1. CDR1 and CDR2 from the germline V gene are MNHEY and SVGAGI. The V segment lost 6 bases and the J segment 4 bases; nucleotides outside the gene matches: 3. This CDR3 has 14 amino acids. CDR3 nucleotides: TGTGCCAGCAGGGAGGGACAGGGGGCCTATGGCTACACCTTC. It yields the protein CASREGQGAYGYTF.

The V and J genes are TRBV3-1 (or the pseudogene TRBV3-2) and TRBJ2-7, with 7 bases aligning to TRBD1. V gave up 4 bases and J gave up 4 bases; unmatched junction bases: 7. Germline values: CDR1 LGHDT, CDR2 YNNKEL (reference sequence). CDR3 length: 14 residues. The CDR3 DNA is TGTGCCAGCAGCCTAGACAGGGTTGGGTACGAGCAGTACTTC. Amino acids: CASSLDRVGYEQYF.